Described below is a single T cell receptor beta chain sequence and its context. Trimming at V came to 7 bases and at J to 5 bases, leaving 4 bases not matched to a gene. The CDR3 sequence is 13 residues long. Germline V gene lookup returns CDR1 SNHLY and CDR2 FYNNEI. This entry comes from a study of blood T cell repertoires in COVID-19. Clones were sequenced by immunoSEQ multiplex PCR, and TCRdb holds only the in-frame ones, with some missing. The sample lists 340,000 or so clones; about four fifths were seen once. The chain has TRBV2 and TRBJ1-5, with 8 positions matching TRBD1. Specimen: peripheral blood. This clonotype was obtained from a man in his thirties or forties with active or convalescent COVID-19. CDR3 amino acids: CASTPDRDQPQHF. In DNA form, the CDR3 reads TGTGCCAGCACCCCGGACAGGGATCAGCCCCAGCATTTT.